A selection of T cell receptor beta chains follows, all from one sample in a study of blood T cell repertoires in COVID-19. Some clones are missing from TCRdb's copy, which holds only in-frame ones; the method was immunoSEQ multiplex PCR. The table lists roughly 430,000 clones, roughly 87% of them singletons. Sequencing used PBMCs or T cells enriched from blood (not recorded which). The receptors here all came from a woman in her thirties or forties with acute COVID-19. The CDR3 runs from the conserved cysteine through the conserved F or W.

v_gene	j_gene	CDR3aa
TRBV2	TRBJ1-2	CASRSLRAEYGYTF
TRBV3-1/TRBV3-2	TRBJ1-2	CASSPQGQGFYGYTF
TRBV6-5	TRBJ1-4	CASRIGAPNEKLFF
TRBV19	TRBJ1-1	CASTPNGAGIVVNTEAFF
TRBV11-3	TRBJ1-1	CASSLESGKAFF
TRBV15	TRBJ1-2	CATSRDPGQSSSGYTF
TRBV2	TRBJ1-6	CASRREWNSPLHF
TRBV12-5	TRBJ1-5	CASGLVLEASQPQHF
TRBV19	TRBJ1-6	CASSPQTKSPLHF
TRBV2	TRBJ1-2	CASSNKTGGNYGYTF
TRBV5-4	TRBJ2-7	CASSSGTVDYEQYF
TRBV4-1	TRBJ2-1	CATLHQGPQGNEQFF
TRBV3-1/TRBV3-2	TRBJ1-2	CASSQGGVREGIYTF
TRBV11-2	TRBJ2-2	CASSLGQGNTGELFF
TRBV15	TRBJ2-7	CATSRERLATNQQYF
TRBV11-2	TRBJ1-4	CASSLTLSEKLFF
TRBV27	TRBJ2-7	CASSLSGEGSYEQYF
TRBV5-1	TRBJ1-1	CASSSAAENTEAFF
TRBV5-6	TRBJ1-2	CASSLPGYGYTF
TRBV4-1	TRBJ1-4	CASSQPLIRDIEKLFF
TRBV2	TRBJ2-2	CASTGQGRDTGELFF
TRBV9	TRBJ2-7	CASSAGGDSGTYEQYF
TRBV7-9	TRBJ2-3	CASSFLAGVPTDTQYF
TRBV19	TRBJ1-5	CASSRTGGLNQPQHF
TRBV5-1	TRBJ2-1	CASSLGLLSDYNEQFF
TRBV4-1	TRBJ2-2	CASSQGDTNTGELFF
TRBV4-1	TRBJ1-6	CASSQDLSQGRNSPLHF
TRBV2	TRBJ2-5	CASSEGLAGEETQYF
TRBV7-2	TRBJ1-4	CASSTRTAPNEKLFF
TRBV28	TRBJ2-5	CASSLWLAGPFQETQYF
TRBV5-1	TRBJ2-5	CASSLGLAGAETQYF
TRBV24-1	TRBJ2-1	CATSRGARNEQFF
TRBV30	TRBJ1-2	CAWMVSGPNYGYTF
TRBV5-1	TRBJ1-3	CASSPGGTIYF
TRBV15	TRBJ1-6	CATTDRENSPLHF
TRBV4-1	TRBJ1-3	CASSQVPESLSGNTIYF